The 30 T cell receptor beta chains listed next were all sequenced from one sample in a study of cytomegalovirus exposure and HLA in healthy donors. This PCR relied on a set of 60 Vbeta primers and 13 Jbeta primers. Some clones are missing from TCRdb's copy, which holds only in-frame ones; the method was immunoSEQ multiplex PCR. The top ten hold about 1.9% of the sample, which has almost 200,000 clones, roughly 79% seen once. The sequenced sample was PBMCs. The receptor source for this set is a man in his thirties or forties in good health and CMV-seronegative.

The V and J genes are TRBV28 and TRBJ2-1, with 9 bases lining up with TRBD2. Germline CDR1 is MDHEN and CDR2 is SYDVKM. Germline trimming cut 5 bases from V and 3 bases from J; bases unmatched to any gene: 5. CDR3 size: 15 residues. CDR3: CASSPSGRFYNEQFF. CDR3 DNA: TGTGCCAGCAGTCCGAGCGGGAGGTTCTACAATGAGCAGTTCTTC.

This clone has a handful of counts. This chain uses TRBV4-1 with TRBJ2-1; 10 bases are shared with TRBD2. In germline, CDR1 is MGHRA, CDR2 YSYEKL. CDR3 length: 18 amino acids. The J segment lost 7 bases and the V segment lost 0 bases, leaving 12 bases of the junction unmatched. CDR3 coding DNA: TGCGCCAGCAGCCAAGACCCTGGGGGAGCGGGAGGGCGGAATGAGCAGTTCTTC. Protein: CASSQDPGGAGGRNEQFF.

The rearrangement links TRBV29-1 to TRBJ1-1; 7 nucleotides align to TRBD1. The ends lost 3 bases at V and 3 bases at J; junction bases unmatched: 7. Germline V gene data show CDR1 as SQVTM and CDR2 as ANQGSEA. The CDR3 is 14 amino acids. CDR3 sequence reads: CSVEAGTEDTEAFF. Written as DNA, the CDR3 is TGCAGCGTTGAGGCAGGGACAGAAGACACTGAAGCTTTCTTT. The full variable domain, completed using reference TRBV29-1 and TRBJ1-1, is SAVISQKPSRDICQRGTSLTIQCQVDSQVTMMFWYRQQPGQSLTLIATANQGSEATYESGFVIDKFPISRPNLTFSTLTVSNMSPEDSSIYLCSVEAGTEDTEAFFGQGTRLTVV.

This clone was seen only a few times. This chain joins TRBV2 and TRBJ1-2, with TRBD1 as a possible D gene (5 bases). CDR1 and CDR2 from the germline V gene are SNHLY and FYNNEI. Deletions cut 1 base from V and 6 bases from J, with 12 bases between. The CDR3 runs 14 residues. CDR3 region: CASSEVRTRDGYTF. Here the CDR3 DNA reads TGTGCCAGCAGTGAAGTTCGGACAAGGGATGGCTACACCTTC.

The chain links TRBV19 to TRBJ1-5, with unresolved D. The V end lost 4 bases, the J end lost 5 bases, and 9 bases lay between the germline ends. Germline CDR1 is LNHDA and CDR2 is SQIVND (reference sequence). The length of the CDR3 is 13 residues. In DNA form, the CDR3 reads TGTGCCAGTAGTACCCGAGCGTATCAGCCCCAGCATTTT. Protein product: CASSTRAYQPQHF.

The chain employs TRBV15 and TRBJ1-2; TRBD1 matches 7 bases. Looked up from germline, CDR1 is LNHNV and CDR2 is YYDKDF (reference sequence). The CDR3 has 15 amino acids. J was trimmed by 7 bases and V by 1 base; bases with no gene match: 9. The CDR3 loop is CATSRAGGGAGGYTF. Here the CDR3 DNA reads TGTGCCACCAGCAGAGCAGGAGGGGGCGCAGGTGGCTACACCTTC.

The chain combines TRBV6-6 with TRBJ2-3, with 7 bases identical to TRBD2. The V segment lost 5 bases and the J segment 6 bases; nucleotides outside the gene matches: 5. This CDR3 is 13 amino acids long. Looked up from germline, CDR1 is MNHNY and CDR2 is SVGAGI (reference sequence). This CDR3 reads CASSVGLVDTQYF. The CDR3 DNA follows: TGTGCCAGCAGTGTTGGACTAGTGGATACGCAGTATTTT.

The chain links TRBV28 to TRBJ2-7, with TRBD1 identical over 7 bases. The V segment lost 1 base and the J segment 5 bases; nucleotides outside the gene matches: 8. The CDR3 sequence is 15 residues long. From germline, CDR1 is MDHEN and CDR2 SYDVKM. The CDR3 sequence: CASSLSNYRGHEQYF. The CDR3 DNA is TGTGCCAGCAGTTTATCCAACTACAGGGGTCACGAGCAGTACTTC.

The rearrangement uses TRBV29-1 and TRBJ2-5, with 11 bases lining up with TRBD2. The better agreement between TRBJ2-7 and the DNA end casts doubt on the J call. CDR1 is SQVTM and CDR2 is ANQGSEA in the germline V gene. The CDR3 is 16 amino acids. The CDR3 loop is CSVEEATSGSFNEQYF. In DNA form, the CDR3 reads TGCAGCGTTGAAGAAGCAACTAGCGGGAGCTTTAACGAGCAGTACTTC.

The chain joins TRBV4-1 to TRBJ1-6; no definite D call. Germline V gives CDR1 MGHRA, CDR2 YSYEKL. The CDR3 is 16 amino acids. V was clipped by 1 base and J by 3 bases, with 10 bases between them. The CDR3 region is CASSQVLADYNSPLHF. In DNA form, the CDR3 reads TGCGCCAGCAGCCAAGTATTGGCAGACTATAATTCACCCCTCCACTTT.

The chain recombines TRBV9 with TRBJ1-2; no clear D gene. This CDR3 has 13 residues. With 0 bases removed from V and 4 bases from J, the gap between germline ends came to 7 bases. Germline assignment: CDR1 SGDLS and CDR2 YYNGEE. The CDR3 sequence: CASSVDGSYGYTF. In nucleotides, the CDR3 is TGTGCCAGCAGCGTAGATGGCTCCTATGGCTACACCTTC.

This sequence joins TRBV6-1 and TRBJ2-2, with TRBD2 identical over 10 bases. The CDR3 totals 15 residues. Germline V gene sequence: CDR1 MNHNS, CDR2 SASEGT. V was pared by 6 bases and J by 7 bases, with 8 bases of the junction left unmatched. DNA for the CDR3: TGTGCCAGCAGACCTCTAGCGGGAGATAACGGGGAGCTGTTTTTT. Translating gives CASRPLAGDNGELFF.

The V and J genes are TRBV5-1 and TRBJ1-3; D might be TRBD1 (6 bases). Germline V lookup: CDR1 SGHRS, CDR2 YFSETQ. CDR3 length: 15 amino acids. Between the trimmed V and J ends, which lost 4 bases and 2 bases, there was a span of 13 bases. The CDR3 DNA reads TGCGCCAGCAGCCCCGAGGGGGGGACTGGAAACACCATATATTTT. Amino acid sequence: CASSPEGGTGNTIYF.

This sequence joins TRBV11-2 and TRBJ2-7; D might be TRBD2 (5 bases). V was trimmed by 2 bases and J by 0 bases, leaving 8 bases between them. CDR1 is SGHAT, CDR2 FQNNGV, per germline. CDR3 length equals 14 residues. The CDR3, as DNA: TGTGCCAGCAGCTTAATCGGGATCTCCTACGAGCAGTACTTC. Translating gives CASSLIGISYEQYF.

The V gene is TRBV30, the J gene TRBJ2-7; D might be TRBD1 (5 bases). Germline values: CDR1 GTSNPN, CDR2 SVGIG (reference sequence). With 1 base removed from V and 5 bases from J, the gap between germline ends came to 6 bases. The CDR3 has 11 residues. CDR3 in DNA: TGTGCCTGGAGTGGCAGGGACGAGCAGTACTTC. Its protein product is CAWSGRDEQYF.

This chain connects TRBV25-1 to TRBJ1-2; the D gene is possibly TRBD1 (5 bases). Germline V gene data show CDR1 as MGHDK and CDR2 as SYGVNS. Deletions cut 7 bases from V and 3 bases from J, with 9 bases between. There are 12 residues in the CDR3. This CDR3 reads CASTGTYYGYTF. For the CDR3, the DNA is TGTGCCAGCACCGGGACTTACTATGGCTACACCTTC.

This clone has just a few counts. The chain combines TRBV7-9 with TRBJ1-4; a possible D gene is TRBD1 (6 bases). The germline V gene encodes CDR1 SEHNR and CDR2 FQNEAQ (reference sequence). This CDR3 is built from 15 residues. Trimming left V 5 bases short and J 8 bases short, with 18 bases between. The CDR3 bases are TGTGCCAGCAGCATCACCGGGACATTAAGGGAAAAACTGTTTTTT. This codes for CASSITGTLREKLFF. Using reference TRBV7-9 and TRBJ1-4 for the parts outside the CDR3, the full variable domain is DTGVSQNPRHKITKRGQNVTFRCDPISEHNRLYWYRQTLGQGPEFLTYFQNEAQLEKSRLLSDRFSAERPKGSFSTLEIQRTEQGDSAMYLCASSITGTLREKLFFGSGTQLSVL.

CDR3 in DNA: TGTGCCACCAGCAGAGATCTAGCTGGGGCCAACGTCCTGACTTTC. Its protein product is CATSRDLAGANVLTF. This rearrangement joins TRBV15 to TRBJ2-6; D gene uncertain. The CDR3 contains 15 residues. The germline V gene has CDR1 LNHNV and CDR2 YYDKDF (reference sequence). V lost 0 bases and J lost 2, with 5 bases in between.

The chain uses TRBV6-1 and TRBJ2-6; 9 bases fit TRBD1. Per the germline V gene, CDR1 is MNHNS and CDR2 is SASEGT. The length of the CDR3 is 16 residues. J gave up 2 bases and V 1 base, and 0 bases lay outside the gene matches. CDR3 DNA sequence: TGTGCCAGCAGTGAAGACAGGGGGCCTGGGGCCAACGTCCTGACTTTC. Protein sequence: CASSEDRGPGANVLTF.

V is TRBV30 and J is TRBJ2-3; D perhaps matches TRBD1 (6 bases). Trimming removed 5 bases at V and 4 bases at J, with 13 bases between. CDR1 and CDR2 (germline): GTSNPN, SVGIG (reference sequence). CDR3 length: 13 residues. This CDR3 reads CAWGRYRADTQYF. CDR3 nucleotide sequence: TGTGCCTGGGGCCGATACAGGGCAGATACGCAGTATTTT.

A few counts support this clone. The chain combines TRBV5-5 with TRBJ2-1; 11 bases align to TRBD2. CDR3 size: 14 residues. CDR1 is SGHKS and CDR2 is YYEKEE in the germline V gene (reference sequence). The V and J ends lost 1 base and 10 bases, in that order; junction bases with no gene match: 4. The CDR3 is CASSLLAGGGEQFF. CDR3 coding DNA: TGTGCCAGCAGCTTGCTAGCGGGAGGTGGGGAGCAGTTCTTC.

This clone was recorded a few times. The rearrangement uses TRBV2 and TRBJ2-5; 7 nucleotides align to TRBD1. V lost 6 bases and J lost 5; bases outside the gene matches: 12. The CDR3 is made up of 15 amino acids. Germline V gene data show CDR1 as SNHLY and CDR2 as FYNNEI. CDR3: CASSQSRGRVETQYF. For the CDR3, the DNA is TGTGCCAGCAGCCAAAGTAGGGGGCGGGTGGAGACCCAGTACTTC.

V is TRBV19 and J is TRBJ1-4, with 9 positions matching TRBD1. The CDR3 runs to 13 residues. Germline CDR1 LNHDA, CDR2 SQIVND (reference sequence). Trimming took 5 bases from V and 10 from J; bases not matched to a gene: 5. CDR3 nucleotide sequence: TGTGCCAGTAGTGGGACAGGGTTGGCAAAACTGTTTTTT. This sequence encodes CASSGTGLAKLFF.

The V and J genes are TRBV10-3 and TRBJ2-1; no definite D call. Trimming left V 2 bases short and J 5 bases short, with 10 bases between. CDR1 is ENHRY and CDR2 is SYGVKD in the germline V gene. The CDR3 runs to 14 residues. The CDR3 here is CAISELEDDNEQFF. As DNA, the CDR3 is TGTGCCATCAGTGAGCTCGAGGATGACAATGAGCAGTTCTTC.

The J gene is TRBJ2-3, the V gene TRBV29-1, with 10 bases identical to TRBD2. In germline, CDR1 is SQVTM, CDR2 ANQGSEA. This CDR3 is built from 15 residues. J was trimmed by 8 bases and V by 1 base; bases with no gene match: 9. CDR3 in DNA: TGCAGCGTTGAAGGTCAAGGTACTAGCGGGGTTACGCAGTATTTT. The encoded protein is CSVEGQGTSGVTQYF.

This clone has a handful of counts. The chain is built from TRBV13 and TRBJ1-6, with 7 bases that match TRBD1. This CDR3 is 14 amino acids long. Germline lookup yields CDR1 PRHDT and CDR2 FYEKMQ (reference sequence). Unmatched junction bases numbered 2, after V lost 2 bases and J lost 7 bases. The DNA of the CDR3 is TGTGCCAGCAGCTTACACAGGGGCAATTCACCCCTCCACTTT. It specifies CASSLHRGNSPLHF. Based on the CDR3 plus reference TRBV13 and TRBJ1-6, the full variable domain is AAGVIQSPRHLIKEKRETATLKCYPIPRHDTVYWYQQGPGQDPQFLISFYEKMQSDKGSIPDRFSAQQFSDYHSELNMSSLELGDSALYFCASSLHRGNSPLHFGNGTRLTVT.

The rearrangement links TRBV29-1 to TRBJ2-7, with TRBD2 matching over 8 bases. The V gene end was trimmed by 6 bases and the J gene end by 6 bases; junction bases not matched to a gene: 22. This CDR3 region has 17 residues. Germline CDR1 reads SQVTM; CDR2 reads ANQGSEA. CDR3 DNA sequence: TGCAGCGTCCTACTCCTGAAACTAACGGGGGGGGCTAGCGAGCAGTACTTC. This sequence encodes CSVLLLKLTGGASEQYF.

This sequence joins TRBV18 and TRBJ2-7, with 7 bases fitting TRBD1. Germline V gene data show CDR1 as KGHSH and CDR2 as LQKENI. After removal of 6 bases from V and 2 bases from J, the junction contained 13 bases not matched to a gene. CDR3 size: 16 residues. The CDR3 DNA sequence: TGTGCCAGCTCCCGAACCGACAGGGTGGGGACCTACGAGCAGTACTTC. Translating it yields CASSRTDRVGTYEQYF.

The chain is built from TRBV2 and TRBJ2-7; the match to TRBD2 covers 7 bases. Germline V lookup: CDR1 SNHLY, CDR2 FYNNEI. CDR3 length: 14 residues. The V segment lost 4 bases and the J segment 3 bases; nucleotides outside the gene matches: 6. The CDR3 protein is CASSAGGSNYEQYF. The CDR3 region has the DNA TGTGCCAGCAGTGCGGGGGGTTCAAACTACGAGCAGTACTTC.

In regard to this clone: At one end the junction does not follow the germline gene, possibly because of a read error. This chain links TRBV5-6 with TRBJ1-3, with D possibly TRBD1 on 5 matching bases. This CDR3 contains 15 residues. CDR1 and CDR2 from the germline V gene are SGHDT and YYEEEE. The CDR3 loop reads CASSLGQLSGNTTYF. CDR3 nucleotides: TGTGCCAGCAGCTTGGGACAGCTCTCTGGAAACACCACATATTTT.